This T cell receptor beta chain was sequenced during a study of shared clonotypes between healthy human individuals. V was clipped by 0 bases and J by 0 bases, with 12 bases between them. CDR1 and CDR2 (germline): MGHRA, YSYEKL. This CDR3 has 16 residues. Libraries were prepared by immunoSEQ multiplex PCR; TCRdb keeps only in-frame clonotypes and omits some of them. Of about 2.4 million clones in the sample, under 95% were seen once. The study drew all its donors from Caucasian adults living in Nashville, Tennessee. The V and J genes are TRBV4-1 and TRBJ2-7, with D perhaps matching TRBD1 or TRBD2 (5 bases each). Sequencing input: naive CD4+ T cells from PBMCs. The subset was: CD45RA+ positively selected. The TCR sequence derives from a man between 18 and 29 years old in good health. Some clones in this sample may be carry-over from other donors' samples. CDR3 bases: TGCGCCAGCAGCCAAGAATACCCAGGGAGCTCCTACGAGCAGTACTTC. Translating gives CASSQEYPGSSYEQYF.